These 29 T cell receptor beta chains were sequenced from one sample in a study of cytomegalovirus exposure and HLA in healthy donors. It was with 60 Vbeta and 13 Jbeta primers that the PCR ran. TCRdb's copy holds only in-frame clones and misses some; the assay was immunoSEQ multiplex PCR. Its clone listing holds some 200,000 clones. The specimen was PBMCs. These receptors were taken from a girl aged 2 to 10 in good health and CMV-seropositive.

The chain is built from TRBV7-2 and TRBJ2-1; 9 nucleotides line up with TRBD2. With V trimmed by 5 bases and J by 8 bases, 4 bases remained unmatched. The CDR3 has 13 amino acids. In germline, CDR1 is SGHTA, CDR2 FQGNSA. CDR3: CASSLLAGYEQFF. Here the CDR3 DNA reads TGTGCCAGCAGCCTGCTAGCGGGATATGAGCAGTTCTTC.

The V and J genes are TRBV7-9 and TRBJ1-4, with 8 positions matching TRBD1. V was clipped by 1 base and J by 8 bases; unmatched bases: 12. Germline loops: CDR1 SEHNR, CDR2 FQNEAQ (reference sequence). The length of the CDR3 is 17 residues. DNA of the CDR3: TGTGCCAGCAGCTTAGACTTTCGGACAGGGAGTAAAGAAAAACTGTTTTTT. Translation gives CASSLDFRTGSKEKLFF. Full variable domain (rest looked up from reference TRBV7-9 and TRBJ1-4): DTGVSQNPRHKITKRGQNVTFRCDPISEHNRLYWYRQTLGQGPEFLTYFQNEAQLEKSRLLSDRFSAERPKGSFSTLEIQRTEQGDSAMYLCASSLDFRTGSKEKLFFGSGTQLSVL.

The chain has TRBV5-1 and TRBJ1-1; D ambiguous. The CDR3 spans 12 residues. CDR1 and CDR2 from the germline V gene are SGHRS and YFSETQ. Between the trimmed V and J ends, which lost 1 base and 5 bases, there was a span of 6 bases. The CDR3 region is CASSLLGTEAFF. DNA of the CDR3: TGCGCCAGCAGCTTGCTAGGAACTGAAGCTTTCTTT.

CDR3 DNA: TGCAGTGCTAGAGGGGGGCCTACCCAGTACTTC. It yields the protein CSARGGPTQYF. This chain uses TRBV20-1 with TRBJ2-5; D possibly corresponds to TRBD1 (6 bases). The CDR3 spans 11 residues. In germline, CDR1 is DFQATT, CDR2 SNEGSKA (reference sequence). Trimming stripped 1 base from V and 8 bases from J, with 8 bases between.

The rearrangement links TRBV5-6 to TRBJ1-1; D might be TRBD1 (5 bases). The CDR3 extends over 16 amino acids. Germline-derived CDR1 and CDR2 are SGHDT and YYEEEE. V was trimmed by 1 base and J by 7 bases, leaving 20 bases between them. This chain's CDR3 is CASSLIGQGFSDEAFF. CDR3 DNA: TGTGCCAGCAGCTTGATAGGGCAGGGCTTTTCGGATGAAGCTTTCTTT. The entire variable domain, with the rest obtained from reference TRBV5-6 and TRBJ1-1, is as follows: DAGVTQSPTHLIKTRGQQVTLRCSPKSGHDTVSWYQQALGQGPQFIFQYYEEEERQRGNFPDRFSGHQFPNYSSELNVNALLLGDSALYLCASSLIGQGFSDEAFFGQGTRLTVV.

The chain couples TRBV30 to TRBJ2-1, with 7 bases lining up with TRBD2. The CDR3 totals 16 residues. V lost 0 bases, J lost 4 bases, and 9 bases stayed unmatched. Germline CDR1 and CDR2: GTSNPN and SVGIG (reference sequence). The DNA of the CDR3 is TGTGCCTGGAGTGTACGTGCCAGCGGGAAGTACAATGAGCAGTTCTTC. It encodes CAWSVRASGKYNEQFF.

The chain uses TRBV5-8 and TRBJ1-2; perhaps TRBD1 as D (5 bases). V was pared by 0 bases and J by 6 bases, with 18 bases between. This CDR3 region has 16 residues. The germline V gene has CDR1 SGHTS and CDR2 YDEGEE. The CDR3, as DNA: TGTGCCAGCAGCTTGGTTGGGGGGTCTTTCTCCGATGGCTACACCTTC. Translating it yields CASSLVGGSFSDGYTF.

Here the CDR3 reads CASSISGGKETQYF. Written as DNA, the CDR3 is TGTGCCAGTAGTATTAGCGGGGGTAAAGAGACCCAGTACTTC. This chain links TRBV19 with TRBJ2-5, with 9 bases fitting TRBD2. CDR1 and CDR2 (germline): LNHDA, SQIVND (reference sequence). The CDR3 spans 14 residues. V shed 3 bases, J shed 3 bases, and the junction held 2 bases outside the gene matches.

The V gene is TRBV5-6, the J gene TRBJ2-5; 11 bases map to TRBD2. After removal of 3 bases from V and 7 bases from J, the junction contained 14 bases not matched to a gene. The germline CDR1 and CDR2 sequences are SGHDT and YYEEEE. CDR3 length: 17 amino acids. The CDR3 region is CASSSFLAGGLIGTQYF. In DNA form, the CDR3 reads TGTGCCAGCAGCTCCTTTCTAGCGGGAGGTTTAATCGGGACCCAGTACTTC.

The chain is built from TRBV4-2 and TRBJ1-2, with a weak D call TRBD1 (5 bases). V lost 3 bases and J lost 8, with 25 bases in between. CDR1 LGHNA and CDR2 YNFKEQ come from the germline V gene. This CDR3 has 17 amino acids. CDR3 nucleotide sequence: TGTGCCAGCAGCCAGGGTTCTAGGACATCCCGGAGTAGCGGCTACACCTTC. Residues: CASSQGSRTSRSSGYTF.

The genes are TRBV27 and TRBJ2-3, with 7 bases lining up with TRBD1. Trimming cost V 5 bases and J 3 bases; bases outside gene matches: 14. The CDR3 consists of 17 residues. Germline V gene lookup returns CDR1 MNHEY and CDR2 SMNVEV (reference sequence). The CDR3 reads CASSKVDKAGGTDTQYF. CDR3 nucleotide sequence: TGTGCCAGCAGTAAAGTGGATAAGGCAGGGGGAACAGATACGCAGTATTTT.

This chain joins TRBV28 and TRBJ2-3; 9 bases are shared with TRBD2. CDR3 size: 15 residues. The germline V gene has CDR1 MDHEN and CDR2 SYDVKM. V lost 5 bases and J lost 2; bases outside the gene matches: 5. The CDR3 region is CASSPTSGPTDTQYF. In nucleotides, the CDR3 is TGTGCCAGCAGTCCAACTAGCGGGCCCACAGATACGCAGTATTTT.

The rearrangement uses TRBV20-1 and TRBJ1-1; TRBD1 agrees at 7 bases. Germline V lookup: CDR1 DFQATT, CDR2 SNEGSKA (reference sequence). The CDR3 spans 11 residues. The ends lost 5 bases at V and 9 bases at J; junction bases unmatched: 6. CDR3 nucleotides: TGCAGTGCTCACGGACAGGAGAAAGCTTTCTTT. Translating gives CSAHGQEKAFF.

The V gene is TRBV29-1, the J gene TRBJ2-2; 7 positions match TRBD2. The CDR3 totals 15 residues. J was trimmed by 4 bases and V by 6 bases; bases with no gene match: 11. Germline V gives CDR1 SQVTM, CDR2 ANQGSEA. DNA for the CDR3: TGCAGCGTATTAAAGCCGGCGGGGGTCACCGGGGAGCTGTTTTTT. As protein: CSVLKPAGVTGELFF.

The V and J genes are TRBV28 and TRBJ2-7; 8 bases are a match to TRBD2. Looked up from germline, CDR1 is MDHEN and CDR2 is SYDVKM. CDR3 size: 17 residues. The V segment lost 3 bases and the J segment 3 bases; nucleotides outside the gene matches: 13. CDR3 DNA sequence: TGTGCCAGCAGTTTCTCGACAAAAGCGGGAGCGCACTACGAGCAGTACTTC. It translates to CASSFSTKAGAHYEQYF. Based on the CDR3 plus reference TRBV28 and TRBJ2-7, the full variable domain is DVKVTQSSRYLVKRTGEKVFLECVQDMDHENMFWYRQDPGLGLRLIYFSYDVKMKEKGDIPEGYSVSREKKERFSLILESASTNQTSMYLCASSFSTKAGAHYEQYFGPGTRLTVT.

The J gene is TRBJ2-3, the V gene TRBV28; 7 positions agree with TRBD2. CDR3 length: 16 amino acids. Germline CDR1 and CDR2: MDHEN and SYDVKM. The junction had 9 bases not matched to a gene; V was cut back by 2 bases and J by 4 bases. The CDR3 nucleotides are TGTGCCAGCAGTTTAATGGGCGGGAGAGGCTCAGATACGCAGTATTTT. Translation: CASSLMGGRGSDTQYF.

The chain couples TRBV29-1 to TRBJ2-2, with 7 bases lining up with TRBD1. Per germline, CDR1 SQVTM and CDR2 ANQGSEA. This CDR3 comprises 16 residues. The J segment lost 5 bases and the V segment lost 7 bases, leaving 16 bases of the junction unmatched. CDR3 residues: CSAKPDHRGRTGELFF. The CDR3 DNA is TGCAGCGCTAAGCCCGATCACAGGGGTCGGACCGGGGAGCTGTTTTTT.

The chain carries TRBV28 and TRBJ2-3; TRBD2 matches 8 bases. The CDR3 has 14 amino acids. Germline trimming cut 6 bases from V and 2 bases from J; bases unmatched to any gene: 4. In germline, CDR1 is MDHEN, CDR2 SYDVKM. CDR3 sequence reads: CASRGLDPTDTQYF. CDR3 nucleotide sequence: TGTGCCAGCAGGGGACTAGACCCCACAGATACGCAGTATTTT.

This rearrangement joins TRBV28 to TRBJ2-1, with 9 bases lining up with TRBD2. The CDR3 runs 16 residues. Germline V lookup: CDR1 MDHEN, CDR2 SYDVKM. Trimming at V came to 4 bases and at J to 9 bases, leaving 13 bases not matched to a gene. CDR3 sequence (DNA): TGTGCCAGCAGTTATCCCCTTAGCGGGAGTTTCGGTGAGCAGTTCTTC. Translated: CASSYPLSGSFGEQFF. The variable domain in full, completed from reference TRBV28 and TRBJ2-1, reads DVKVTQSSRYLVKRTGEKVFLECVQDMDHENMFWYRQDPGLGLRLIYFSYDVKMKEKGDIPEGYSVSREKKERFSLILESASTNQTSMYLCASSYPLSGSFGEQFFGPGTRLTVL.

CDR3 sequence: CASSDSDRVFREQYF. For the CDR3, the DNA is TGTGCCAGCAGTGATTCGGACAGGGTATTCCGCGAGCAGTACTTC. The chain joins TRBV25-1 to TRBJ2-7; 8 nucleotides agree with TRBD1. V lost 3 bases to trimming and J lost 6 bases; unmatched junction nucleotides: 10. Germline V gives CDR1 MGHDK, CDR2 SYGVNS. The CDR3 runs to 15 residues.

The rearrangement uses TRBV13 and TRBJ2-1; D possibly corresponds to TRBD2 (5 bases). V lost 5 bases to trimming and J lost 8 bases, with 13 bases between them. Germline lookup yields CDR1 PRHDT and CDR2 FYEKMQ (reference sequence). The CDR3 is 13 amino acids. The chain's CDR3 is CASSQGSVDEQFF. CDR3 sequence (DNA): TGTGCCAGCAGCCAAGGGAGCGTGGATGAGCAGTTCTTC.

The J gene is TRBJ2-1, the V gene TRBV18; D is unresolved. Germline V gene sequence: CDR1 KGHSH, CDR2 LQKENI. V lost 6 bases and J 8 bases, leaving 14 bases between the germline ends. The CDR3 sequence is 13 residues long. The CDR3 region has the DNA TGTGCCAGCTCCGAATCGGTGTTGGATGAGCAGTTCTTC. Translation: CASSESVLDEQFF.

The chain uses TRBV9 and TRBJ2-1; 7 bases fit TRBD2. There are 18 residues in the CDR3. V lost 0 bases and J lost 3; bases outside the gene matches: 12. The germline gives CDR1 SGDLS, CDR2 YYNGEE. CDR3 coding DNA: TGTGCCAGCAGCGTAGTGAGTCGAGATGGACTAGACTACAATGAGCAGTTCTTC. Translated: CASSVVSRDGLDYNEQFF.

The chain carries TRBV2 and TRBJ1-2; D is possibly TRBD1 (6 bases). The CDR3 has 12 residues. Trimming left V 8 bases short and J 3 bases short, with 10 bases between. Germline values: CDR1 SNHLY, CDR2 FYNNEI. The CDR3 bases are TGTGCCAGCGTGGCAGGGGACTATGGCTACACCTTC. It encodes CASVAGDYGYTF. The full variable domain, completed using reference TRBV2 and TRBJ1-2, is EPEVTQTPSHQVTQMGQEVILRCVPISNHLYFYWYRQILGQKVEFLVSFYNNEISEKSEIFDDQFSVERPDGSNFTLKIRSTKLEDSAMYFCASVAGDYGYTFGSGTRLTVV.

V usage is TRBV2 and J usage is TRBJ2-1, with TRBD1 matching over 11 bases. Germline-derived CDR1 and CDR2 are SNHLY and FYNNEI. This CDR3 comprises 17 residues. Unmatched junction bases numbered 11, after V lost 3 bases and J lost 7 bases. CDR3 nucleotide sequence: TGTGCCAGCAGTGATAAGGTCTGGGACAGGGGGATAAATGAGCAGTTCTTC. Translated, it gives CASSDKVWDRGINEQFF.

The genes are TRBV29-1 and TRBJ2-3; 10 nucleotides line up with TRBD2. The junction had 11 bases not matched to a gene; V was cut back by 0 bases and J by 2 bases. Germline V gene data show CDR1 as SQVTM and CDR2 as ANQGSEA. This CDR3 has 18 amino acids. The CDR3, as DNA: TGCAGCGTTGAAGACACAGTGAGCGGGAGGGCCCTCACAGATACGCAGTATTTT. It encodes CSVEDTVSGRALTDTQYF.

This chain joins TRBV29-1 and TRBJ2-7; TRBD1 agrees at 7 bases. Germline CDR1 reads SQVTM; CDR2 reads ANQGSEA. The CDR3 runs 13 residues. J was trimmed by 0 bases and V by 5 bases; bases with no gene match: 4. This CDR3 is CSVRDSLSYEQYF. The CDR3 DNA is TGCAGCGTTCGGGACAGCCTCTCCTACGAGCAGTACTTC.

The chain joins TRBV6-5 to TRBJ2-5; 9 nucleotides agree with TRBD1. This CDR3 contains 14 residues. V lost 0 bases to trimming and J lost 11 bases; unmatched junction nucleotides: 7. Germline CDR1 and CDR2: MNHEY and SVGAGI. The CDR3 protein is CASSYSRQGVAQYF. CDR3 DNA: TGTGCCAGCAGTTACTCGAGACAGGGGGTAGCGCAGTACTTC.

CDR3 sequence: CASSQVPSGSGTGELFF. The CDR3 nucleotides read TGTGCCAGCAGCCAAGTACCTAGCGGGAGTGGCACCGGGGAGCTGTTTTTT. V is TRBV4-2 and J is TRBJ2-2; TRBD2 agrees at 10 bases. The length of the CDR3 is 17 residues. V dropped 1 base and J dropped 4; count of bases not matched to a gene: 6. The germline CDR1 and CDR2 sequences are LGHNA and YNFKEQ.